The 17 T cell receptor beta chains presented below share a single source sample, sequenced in a study. One entry per CDR3 protein, called by TCRdb with MiXCR from the reads. The data show 12,000 to 15,000 distinct CDR3 sequences, 30% to 45% seen once. Sequenced: blood. Receptors originate from a human donor.

By share, this clonotype counts as medium-sized. V gene TRBV4-3 combines with J gene TRBJ1-1; D is unclear. The CDR3 extends over 13 amino acids. Trimming took 0 bases from V and 4 from J, leaving 6 bases between them. Germline-derived CDR1 and CDR2 are LGHNA and YSLEER. CDR3 in amino acids: CASSQDTGTEAFF. The CDR3, as DNA: TGCGCCAGCAGCCAAGATACGGGCACTGAAGCTTTCTTT.

This clonotype was counted once. A clone one base away is much larger, so this may be a read error. The chain carries TRBV4-3 and TRBJ2-4; no definite D call. CDR3 size: 14 residues. Germline CDR1 reads LGHNA; CDR2 reads YSLEER. V was trimmed by 0 bases and J by 9 bases, leaving 12 bases between them. In DNA, the CDR3 is TGCGCCAGCAGCCAAGATGGCAGGCCCTCCATTCAGTACTTC. This translates into CASSQDGRPSIQYF.

This clonotype was recorded a few times. Because the CDR3 is missing its conserved closing phenylalanine or tryptophan, this is likely a read error. The limits of the CDR3 on the DNA are not certain, so only TCRdb's listed CDR3 is given. The V gene is TRBV4-3, the J gene TRBJ2-5; the tabulated D call, TRBD2, remains unverified against the DNA. The germline V gene has CDR1 LGHNA and CDR2 YSLEER. The CDR3 is made up of 9 amino acids, end residues included. CDR3 sequence: CASSPGLAG.

This clonotype is labeled medium-sized. The V gene is TRBV18, the J gene TRBJ2-3; TRBD1 might be the D (6 bases). This CDR3 is built from 13 residues. The V end was cut by 3 bases, the J end by 3 bases, with 7 bases between. Germline V gene data show CDR1 as KGHSH and CDR2 as LQKENI. The CDR3 loop reads CASSPGQTDTQYF. DNA for the CDR3: TGTGCCAGCTCACCCGGACAGACAGATACGCAGTATTTT.

This sequence joins TRBV4-1 and TRBJ2-1, with 9 bases lining up with TRBD2. J lost 3 bases, V lost 0 bases, and 15 bases had no gene match. Per germline, CDR1 MGHRA and CDR2 YSYEKL. The CDR3 runs 20 residues. CDR3 DNA sequence: TGCGCCAGCAGCCAAGATCCCCCCCCGGCTAGCGGGAATATCTACAATGAGCAGTTCTTC. Translated, it gives CASSQDPPPASGNIYNEQFF.

This clonotype was counted many times. The CDR3 loop reads CASSQGFSDRAADTQYF. The CDR3 DNA sequence: TGTGCCAGCAGCCAAGGGTTTTCGGACAGGGCGGCAGATACGCAGTATTTT. The chain is built from TRBV4-2 and TRBJ2-3; 8 nucleotides match TRBD1. V lost 1 base, J lost 4 bases, and 10 bases stayed unmatched. The CDR3 spans 17 residues. The germline gives CDR1 LGHNA, CDR2 YNFKEQ.

Many counts were recorded for this clonotype. The rearrangement joins TRBV4-3 to TRBJ2-2, with D tentatively TRBD1 (5 bases). Trimming took off 0 bases at V and 1 base at J, with 15 bases between the two ends. Germline loops: CDR1 LGHNA, CDR2 YSLEER. This CDR3 has 18 amino acids. Written as DNA, the CDR3 is TGCGCCAGCAGCCAAGAAAGCCCAGGGCCCCAGAACACCGGGGAGCTGTTTTTT. Translated, it gives CASSQESPGPQNTGELFF.

In this sample, this clonotype is medium-sized. The genes are TRBV18 and TRBJ2-7, with D tentatively TRBD1 or TRBD2 (5 bases each). From germline, CDR1 is KGHSH and CDR2 LQKENI. This CDR3 spans 12 amino acids. V was shortened by 5 bases and J by 5 bases, with 10 bases between the two germline ends. The CDR3 loop is CASSGDPNEQYF. The CDR3 DNA follows: TGTGCCAGCTCAGGGGACCCCAACGAGCAGTACTTC. Filled out from reference TRBV18 and TRBJ2-7, the complete variable domain reads NAGVMQNPRHLVRRRGQEARLRCSPMKGHSHVYWYRQLPEEGLKFMVYLQKENIIDESGMPKERFSAEFPKEGPSILRIQQVVRGDSAAYFCASSGDPNEQYFGPGTRLTVT.

This chain joins TRBV4-3 and TRBJ1-1; D is ambiguous. Per germline, CDR1 LGHNA and CDR2 YSLEER. This CDR3 has 13 amino acids. Trimming shortened V by 4 bases and J by 1 base, and 7 bases separated the two germline ends. The CDR3 reads CASSPVRNTEAFF. The CDR3 coding sequence is TGCGCCAGCAGCCCCGTTAGGAACACTGAAGCTTTCTTT.

This clonotype was detected many times. V usage is TRBV4-2 and J usage is TRBJ1-2; D call uncertain. CDR1 is LGHNA and CDR2 is YNFKEQ in the germline V gene. The V end was cut by 0 bases, the J end by 0 bases, with 8 bases between. This CDR3 has 15 residues. The CDR3: CASSQETAANYGYTF. The CDR3 DNA reads as TGTGCCAGCAGCCAAGAAACAGCAGCTAACTATGGCTACACCTTC.

By share of the sample, this clonotype is medium-sized. V is TRBV4-3 and J is TRBJ2-7, with a weak D call TRBD2 (6 bases). The germline V and J ends were trimmed by 1 base and 1 base, with 14 bases remaining between them. Germline V gives CDR1 LGHNA, CDR2 YSLEER. This CDR3 has 16 residues. CDR3 coding DNA: TGCGCCAGCAGCCAAGTTTACACCGGGACTTCCTACGAGCAGTACTTC. This sequence encodes CASSQVYTGTSYEQYF.

The V call is TRBV29-1, the J call TRBJ2-3; 7 positions match TRBD1. The CDR3 contains 14 residues. Germline V gene lookup returns CDR1 SQVTM and CDR2 ANQGSEA. Trimming cost V 4 bases and J 11 bases; bases outside gene matches: 15. The CDR3 reads CSVAPTGPYNEQYF. CDR3 coding DNA: TGCAGCGTTGCCCCGACAGGGCCGTACAATGAGCAGTATTTT.

The chain combines TRBV14 with TRBJ2-7, with 7 bases identical to TRBD2. J gave up 3 bases and V 7 bases, and 3 bases lay outside the gene matches. The length of the CDR3 is 12 residues. The germline CDR1 and CDR2 sequences are SGHDN and FVKESK. The CDR3 sequence: CASKGLVYEQYF. The CDR3 nucleotides are TGTGCCAGCAAAGGACTAGTCTACGAGCAGTACTTC. Complete variable domain (other parts from reference TRBV14 and TRBJ2-7): EAGVTQFPSHSVIEKGQTVTLRCDPISGHDNLYWYRRVMGKEIKFLLHFVKESKQDESGMPNNRFLAERTGGTYSTLKVQPAELEDSGVYFCASKGLVYEQYFGPGTRLTVT.

To note about this clonotype: A read error may explain this, as a much larger clone is one base away. This is likely a read error, given that the CDR3 carries no conserved phenylalanine or tryptophan at its end. This chain links TRBV29-1 with TRBJ2-5; tentatively, D is TRBD1 (5 bases). Germline V gene lookup returns CDR1 SQVTM and CDR2 ANQGSEA. This CDR3 has 12 residues. Trimming took 4 bases from V and 5 from J, leaving 11 bases between them. The CDR3 spells CSVGAGLETQYV. The DNA of the CDR3 is TGCAGCGTTGGGGCAGGGCTGGAGACCCAGTACGTC.

With regard to this clonotype: Since a much larger clone is just one base distant, this may be a read error. The chain uses TRBV29-1 and TRBJ2-3; possibly TRBD2 for D (5 bases). Germline V CDR1 and CDR2: SQVTM, ANQGSEA. CDR3 length: 14 amino acids. V shed 8 bases and J shed 1 base, with 16 bases lying between them. The CDR3, as DNA: TGCAGCATCGCAACTAGTCTCCGCACAGATACGCAGTATTTT. Amino acid sequence: CSIATSLRTDTQYF.

This clonotype is medium-sized. The J gene is TRBJ1-5, the V gene TRBV4-3, with 8 bases identical to TRBD1. V lost 4 bases, J lost 6 bases, and 5 bases stayed unmatched. CDR1 is LGHNA and CDR2 is YSLEER in the germline V gene. CDR3 length: 14 residues. This chain's CDR3 is CASSPGQGSQPQHF. The CDR3 DNA follows: TGCGCCAGCAGCCCCGGACAGGGAAGTCAGCCCCAGCATTTT.

This clonotype was seen ten or more times. The J gene is TRBJ2-6, the V gene TRBV4-3; 10 positions agree with TRBD2. The CDR3 is 20 residues long. Germline V lookup: CDR1 LGHNA, CDR2 YSLEER. V shed 0 bases and J 3 bases; nucleotides not matched to a gene: 11. CDR3 loop: CASSQEVEREGLLGANVLTF. CDR3 in DNA: TGCGCCAGCAGCCAAGAGGTGGAGCGGGAGGGCCTTCTTGGGGCCAACGTCCTGACTTTC.